A single sample gave rise to the 13 T cell receptor beta chains below, sequenced in a study of blood T cells in healthy people across ages. A second 7 to 11 cycle PCR used barcoded and J-beta primers. MiXCR, run by TCRdb on the 5' RACE reads, gives a single entry per CDR3 protein. The data contain about 1,600,000 distinct CDR3 sequences, approximately 42% of them singletons. Sequences were obtained from blood. The source of these receptors is a young woman in good health.

The table lists this clonotype with a few counts. The rearrangement links TRBV7-9 to TRBJ2-2; the match to TRBD2 covers 8 bases. Per the germline V gene, CDR1 is SEHNR and CDR2 is FQNEAQ (reference sequence). The CDR3 loop spans 19 amino acids. With 1 base clipped from V and 0 bases from J, the junction kept 10 bases outside the gene matches. The CDR3 sequence is CASSLDRLAGPSNTGELFF. The DNA of the CDR3 is TGTGCCAGCAGCTTAGATCGTCTAGCGGGTCCATCGAACACCGGGGAGCTGTTTTTT.

This clonotype was found a few times. V usage is TRBV10-3 and J usage is TRBJ2-1; TRBD1 matches 7 bases. The CDR3 covers 14 residues. With 7 bases clipped from V and 7 bases from J, the junction kept 10 bases outside the gene matches. Per the germline V gene, CDR1 is ENHRY and CDR2 is SYGVKD. The CDR3 DNA sequence: TGTGCCATCACTCAGACAGGGTTCGGGAATGAGCAGTTCTTC. This gives the protein CAITQTGFGNEQFF.

The V and J genes are TRBV29-1 and TRBJ2-2, with D maybe TRBD2 (5 bases). Trimming removed 5 bases at V and 0 bases at J, with 7 bases between. The CDR3 consists of 13 residues. Germline loops: CDR1 SQVTM, CDR2 ANQGSEA. Written as DNA, the CDR3 is TGCAGCGTTACTAGGACGAACACCGGGGAGCTGTTTTTT. Translated, it gives CSVTRTNTGELFF.

This sequence joins TRBV12-3 or TRBV12-4 and TRBJ1-5; 7 bases match TRBD1. The ends lost 7 bases at V and 5 bases at J; junction bases unmatched: 5. There are 13 residues in the CDR3. The CDR3 nucleotides are TGTGCCAGCACGGGGGACAGAGATCAGCCCCAGCATTTT. Its protein product is CASTGDRDQPQHF.

In its sample, this clonotype was seen a few times. The rearrangement joins TRBV6-6 to TRBJ2-3; D is unresolved. V gave up 10 bases and J gave up 5 bases, with 10 bases separating them. The CDR3 is made up of 11 amino acids. The germline CDR1 and CDR2 sequences are MNHNY and SVGAGI (reference sequence). The chain's CDR3 is CATSVGDTQYF. CDR3 sequence (DNA): TGTGCCACCTCAGTCGGAGATACGCAGTATTTT.

The chain couples TRBV29-1 to TRBJ2-2; 10 bases line up with TRBD2. The CDR3 length is 16 residues. V was pared by 7 bases and J by 1 base, with 9 bases of the junction left unmatched. Looked up from germline, CDR1 is SQVTM and CDR2 is ANQGSEA. CDR3 loop: CSGAGTSDKNTGELFF. In DNA, the CDR3 is TGCAGCGGGGCCGGGACTAGCGATAAGAACACCGGGGAGCTGTTTTTT.

For this clonotype: Its ends do not fully match the called genes, so a read error is possible. The DNA of the CDR3 is TGTGTCAGCAGTTTGGGCCTTCAAGAGACCCAGTACTTC. This sequence encodes CVSSLGLQETQYF. The rearrangement uses TRBV25-1 and TRBJ2-5; D not resolved. This CDR3 comprises 13 residues. The germline CDR1 and CDR2 sequences are MGHDK and SYGVNS.

The V gene is TRBV3-1, the J gene TRBJ1-5, with a possible D match to TRBD1 (5 bases). The germline gives CDR1 LGHDT, CDR2 YNNKEL (reference sequence). This CDR3 contains 16 residues. Trimming cost V 4 bases and J 0 bases, with 13 bases left between them. In DNA, the CDR3 is TGTGCCAGCAGCCCCTCGGGGGGGTTTAGCAATCAGCCCCAGCATTTT. Amino acid sequence: CASSPSGGFSNQPQHF. Complete variable domain (other parts from reference TRBV3-1 and TRBJ1-5): DTAVSQTPKYLVTQMGNDKSIKCEQNLGHDTMYWYKQDSKKFLKIMFSYNNKELIINETVPNRFSPKSPDKAHLNLHINSLELGDSAVYFCASSPSGGFSNQPQHFGDGTRLSIL.

This chain joins TRBV20-1 and TRBJ2-3; TRBD1 matches 7 bases. Germline CDR1 is DFQATT and CDR2 is SNEGSKA (reference sequence). The CDR3 runs to 12 residues. The V and J ends lost 0 bases and 6 bases, in that order; junction bases with no gene match: 0. The CDR3: CSAREDRDTQYF. The DNA for the CDR3 is TGCAGTGCTAGAGAGGACAGGGATACGCAGTATTTT.

In this sample, this clonotype turned up a few times. The chain is built from TRBV4-1 and TRBJ2-1; D is ambiguous. V gave up 0 bases and J gave up 0 bases, with 6 bases separating them. The CDR3 has 15 residues. Germline V gene sequence: CDR1 MGHRA, CDR2 YSYEKL. This CDR3 reads CASSQDLSSYNEQFF. CDR3 DNA sequence: TGCGCCAGCAGCCAAGACCTTAGCTCCTACAATGAGCAGTTCTTC.

The V call is TRBV14, the J call TRBJ1-4; tentative D call: TRBD1 (5 bases). V was clipped by 7 bases and J by 3 bases, with 15 bases between them. Germline assignment: CDR1 SGHDN and CDR2 FVKESK. The CDR3 spans 15 residues. This CDR3 is CASTLAGGANEKLFF. The CDR3 DNA sequence: TGTGCCAGCACACTAGCCGGGGGGGCTAATGAAAAACTGTTTTTT.

A few counts support this clonotype. The CDR3 sequence is CSAAAGVVYGYTF. CDR3 sequence (DNA): TGCAGTGCCGCTGCAGGGGTCGTCTATGGCTACACCTTC. The chain links TRBV20-1 to TRBJ1-2; D may be TRBD1 (6 bases). The CDR3 is 13 amino acids. Germline V lookup: CDR1 DFQATT, CDR2 SNEGSKA (reference sequence). Between the trimmed V and J ends, which lost 6 bases and 4 bases, there was a span of 15 bases.

V and J are TRBV4-1 and TRBJ1-1; D possibly corresponds to TRBD1 (5 bases). Germline values: CDR1 MGHRA, CDR2 YSYEKL. The ends were cut back, 3 bases at V and 0 bases at J, with 14 bases in the middle. There are 16 residues in the CDR3. CDR3 bases: TGCGCCAGCAGCCATACCGGGGGAGCCATGAACACTGAAGCTTTCTTT. Translated: CASSHTGGAMNTEAFF.